The next 8 T cell receptor beta chains were all read from a single sample in a study of Graves' ophthalmopathy and Graves' hyperthyroidism. Researchers took RNA transcripts and amplified TCR beta CDR3 regions from them. HTBI-primed first-round RT-PCR preceded second-round multiplex PCR. MiXCR, applied by TCRdb to the multiplex PCR reads, yields one record per CDR3 protein. The data hold about half a million distinct CDR3 sequences, with around 15% observed a single time. Sequencing was carried out using blood. Source of these receptors: a woman aged 30 to 39 with Graves' ophthalmopathy.

This clonotype was seen repeatedly, ten times or more. The chain employs TRBV5-1 and TRBJ2-5, with a tentative D call TRBD2 (6 bases). CDR1 SGHRS and CDR2 YFSETQ come from the germline V gene. This CDR3 is built from 16 residues. V was clipped by 4 bases and J by 1 base, with 17 bases between them. The CDR3 sequence is CASSLPRGSSQETQYF. In DNA, the CDR3 is TGCGCCAGCAGCCTGCCCCGGGGGAGTTCCCAAGAGACCCAGTACTTC.

This clonotype was detected ten times or more. V and J are TRBV24-1 and TRBJ2-5; D call uncertain. V was shortened by 4 bases and J by 3 bases, with 14 bases between the two germline ends. Germline assignment: CDR1 KGHDR and CDR2 SFDVKD. This CDR3 has 15 residues. The CDR3 coding sequence is TGTGCCACCAGTGAAATGGGCCAGACAAAAGAGACCCAGTACTTC. It codes for CATSEMGQTKETQYF.

About this clonotype itself: A much larger clone differs by one base, so this may be a read error. This chain joins TRBV27 and TRBJ1-1; 10 nucleotides align to TRBD1. CDR1 is MNHEY, CDR2 SMNVEV, per germline (reference sequence). The V gene end was trimmed by 5 bases and the J gene end by 3 bases; junction bases not matched to a gene: 6. The CDR3 is 15 residues long. The CDR3 coding sequence is TGTGCCAGCAGTACCGGGACAGGGGCTGACACTGAAGCTTTCTTT. This translates into CASSTGTGADTEAFF.

Points on this clonotype: The CDR3 does not end in the conserved phenylalanine or tryptophan, so this is likely a read error. The limits of the CDR3 on the DNA are not certain, so only TCRdb's listed CDR3 is given. The chain is built from TRBV28 and TRBJ1-2; TRBD1 is the table's D call and was not checked against the DNA. Germline-derived CDR1 and CDR2 are MDHEN and SYDVKM. The CDR3 spans 14 amino acids, including both terminal residues. CDR3 sequence: CASSLETGGKGYRV.

This clonotype showed up just a few times. The V gene is TRBV5-1, the J gene TRBJ1-2; D not certain. The CDR3 is 17 residues long. V lost 1 base, J lost 0 bases, and 16 bases lay in between. Germline V gene data show CDR1 as SGHRS and CDR2 as YFSETQ. CDR3 residues: CASSLSPRREANYGYTF. The CDR3 bases are TGCGCCAGCAGCTTGTCGCCGAGGCGAGAGGCTAACTATGGCTACACCTTC.

This clonotype was counted many times. The chain's CDR3 is CSARPSGRGAYEQYF. DNA of the CDR3: TGCAGTGCGAGACCTAGCGGGAGGGGCGCCTACGAGCAGTACTTC. The chain combines TRBV20-1 with TRBJ2-7; TRBD2 aligns across 12 bases. CDR3 length: 15 residues. The germline gives CDR1 DFQATT, CDR2 SNEGSKA (reference sequence). V shed 6 bases, J shed 2 bases, and the junction held 8 bases outside the gene matches.

This clonotype has ten or more counts. This chain joins TRBV28 and TRBJ1-5; the D gene is possibly TRBD1 (5 bases). The ends were cut back, 3 bases at V and 3 bases at J, with 15 bases in the middle. CDR1 is MDHEN and CDR2 is SYDVKM in the germline V gene. The CDR3 spans 16 residues. CDR3 sequence (DNA): TGTGCCAGCAGTTTCGTTTCCGGGGCCCCCAATCAGCCCCAGCATTTT. This translates into CASSFVSGAPNQPQHF.

This clonotype was observed at least ten times. The CDR3 reads CASSEVPTYEQYF. For the CDR3, the DNA is TGTGCCAGCAGTGAAGTTCCTACCTACGAGCAGTACTTC. The genes are TRBV6-1 and TRBJ2-7; D gene ambiguous. This CDR3 region has 13 residues. Germline V gene data show CDR1 as MNHNS and CDR2 as SASEGT. Between the trimmed V and J ends, which lost 1 base and 2 bases, there was a span of 6 bases.